One and the same sample provided the 25 T cell receptor beta chains below, sequenced in a study of blood T cell repertoires in COVID-19 (TCRdb year 2020). To prepare the library, the immunoSEQ multiplex PCR assay was applied. TCRdb re-hosts the immuneACCESS table, in-frame sequences only. Its copies lack some clones; in the studies checked, an unresolved V gene accounts for under half of them, and the cause for the rest is not known. The sample table lists some 670,000 clones, around 90% of them with a count of one. The ten biggest clones cover roughly 0.25% of the sample. The sequenced material came from peripheral blood. The receptors were gathered from a woman under 30 with acute or convalescent COVID-19.

The rearrangement joins TRBV7-8 to TRBJ1-2, with a possible D match to TRBD1 (6 bases). The CDR3 is 13 residues long. V lost 3 bases and J 6 bases, leaving 11 bases between the germline ends. CDR1 and CDR2 from the germline V gene are SGHVS and FQNEAQ. In DNA form, the CDR3 reads TGTGCCAGCAGCTTGACAGGCCCCAATGGCTACACCTTC. As protein: CASSLTGPNGYTF. The full variable domain, rest sourced from reference TRBV7-8 and TRBJ1-2, is GAGVSQSPRYKVAKRGQDVALRCDPISGHVSLFWYQQALGQGPEFLTYFQNEAQLDKSGLPSDRFFAERPEGSVSTLKIQRTQQEDSAVYLCASSLTGPNGYTFGSGTRLTVV.

The genes are TRBV5-1 and TRBJ2-3; 11 bases align to TRBD2. Per the germline V gene, CDR1 is SGHRS and CDR2 is YFSETQ. The CDR3 sequence is 18 residues long. The V segment lost 1 base and the J segment 2 bases; nucleotides outside the gene matches: 9. The DNA of the CDR3 is TGCGCCAGCAGCTTGATGCTAGCGGGGGGCAAATTCACAGATACGCAGTATTTT. The encoded protein is CASSLMLAGGKFTDTQYF.

The chain uses TRBV5-1 and TRBJ1-5, with 9 bases fitting TRBD1. The CDR3 sequence is 16 residues long. CDR1 is SGHRS, CDR2 YFSETQ, per germline. V trimming: 9 bases; J trimming: 1 base; junction bases outside the gene matches: 11. The CDR3 DNA sequence: TGCGCCAAATACAGGGGGCTTACGTTAAGCAATCAGCCCCAGCATTTT. Its protein product is CAKYRGLTLSNQPQHF.

The CDR3 here is CASKVQGAAGMNTEAFF. The CDR3 DNA follows: TGTGCCAGCAAGGTTCAGGGGGCAGCAGGGATGAACACTGAAGCTTTCTTT. The rearrangement links TRBV2 to TRBJ1-1; 8 bases are shared with TRBD1. The CDR3 loop spans 17 amino acids. V shed 7 bases and J 0 bases; nucleotides not matched to a gene: 13. In germline, CDR1 is SNHLY, CDR2 FYNNEI.

This chain joins TRBV12-3 or TRBV12-4 and TRBJ2-6; unclear D gene. The CDR3 is 13 amino acids. The V gene lost 7 bases and the J gene lost 1 base, with 5 bases spanning the gap. The CDR3 sequence is CASTLSGANVLTF. In DNA form, the CDR3 reads TGTGCCAGCACTCTATCTGGGGCCAACGTCCTGACTTTC.

The V and J genes are TRBV7-6 and TRBJ2-3; no clear D. Trimming removed 3 bases from V and 0 bases from J, with 10 bases in between. The germline CDR1 and CDR2 sequences are SGHVS and FNYEAQ. The CDR3 contains 15 residues. The CDR3 nucleotides read TGTGCCAGCAGCTTTCTAGAGCTGAGCACAGATACGCAGTATTTT. Its protein is CASSFLELSTDTQYF.

The J gene is TRBJ2-7, the V gene TRBV29-1; 7 bases agree with TRBD1. The germline V gene has CDR1 SQVTM and CDR2 ANQGSEA. This CDR3 has 14 amino acids. V shed 4 bases, J shed 3 bases, and the junction held 9 bases outside the gene matches. CDR3 residues: CSVGVGDRYYEQYF. The CDR3 DNA follows: TGCAGCGTTGGCGTAGGGGACAGATACTACGAGCAGTACTTC.

The V call is TRBV11-3, the J call TRBJ1-2, with 9 bases matching TRBD1. The junction had 10 bases not matched to a gene; V was cut back by 4 bases and J by 1 base. This CDR3 contains 17 residues. Germline loops: CDR1 SGHNT, CDR2 YENEEA. DNA for the CDR3: TGTGCCAGCAGCTCAGACACCAACAGGGGGCGTAACTATGGCTACACCTTC. It is translated as CASSSDTNRGRNYGYTF.

The V call is TRBV2, the J call TRBJ2-2; D call uncertain. Germline V lookup: CDR1 SNHLY, CDR2 FYNNEI. The CDR3 runs to 12 residues. V was clipped by 8 bases and J by 3 bases, with 7 bases between them. The CDR3, as DNA: TGTGCCAGCTCTCAGGACACCGGGGAGCTGTTTTTT. Protein: CASSQDTGELFF.

The chain recombines TRBV30 with TRBJ1-4; tentative D call: TRBD1 (5 bases). Trimming pared 1 base from V and 3 bases from J, leaving 12 bases between. Germline V lookup: CDR1 GTSNPN, CDR2 SVGIG (reference sequence). The CDR3 spans 15 residues. The CDR3 nucleotides are TGTGCCTGGAGTGGTTGGGGGAGGTCTAATGAAAAACTGTTTTTT. This sequence encodes CAWSGWGRSNEKLFF.

The rearrangement uses TRBV19 and TRBJ2-7, with 11 bases lining up with TRBD2. The length of the CDR3 is 14 residues. The J segment lost 6 bases and the V segment lost 5 bases, leaving 6 bases of the junction unmatched. Germline CDR1 is LNHDA and CDR2 is SQIVND (reference sequence). This CDR3 is CASSVSGGASEQYF. CDR3 DNA sequence: TGTGCCAGTAGTGTTAGCGGGGGGGCAAGCGAGCAGTACTTC.

The genes are TRBV6-6 and TRBJ1-2; D possibly corresponds to TRBD1 (5 bases). The germline V and J ends were trimmed by 6 bases and 5 bases, with 13 bases remaining between them. Germline CDR1 is MNHNY and CDR2 is SVGAGI (reference sequence). The CDR3 is 13 amino acids. For the CDR3, the DNA is TGTGCCAGCAGCCCCCCGGAGGGGTATGGCTACACCTTC. The encoded protein is CASSPPEGYGYTF.

This chain joins TRBV5-4 and TRBJ1-1; D not certain. This CDR3 is 14 amino acids long. Germline V lookup: CDR1 SGHNT, CDR2 YYREEE (reference sequence). V gave up 1 base and J gave up 1 base, with 8 bases separating them. The CDR3 DNA follows: TGTGCCAGCAGCTTGCGGACTCCGAACACTGAAGCTTTCTTT. Translated, it gives CASSLRTPNTEAFF.

This clone was detected a few times. V is TRBV28 and J is TRBJ1-1; TRBD1 might be the D (6 bases). The germline V gene encodes CDR1 MDHEN and CDR2 SYDVKM. The CDR3 has 15 amino acids. With 3 bases removed from V and 6 bases from J, the gap between germline ends came to 17 bases. The CDR3 nucleotides read TGTGCCAGCAGTTTCCAACGACAGGCGTGGGCTGAAGCTTTCTTT. This sequence encodes CASSFQRQAWAEAFF.

This chain links TRBV5-8 with TRBJ1-6; the match to TRBD1 covers 7 bases. J was trimmed by 9 bases and V by 4 bases; bases with no gene match: 4. Germline V gene data show CDR1 as SGHTS and CDR2 as YDEGEE. The CDR3 consists of 13 residues. CDR3 region: CASSLHRGSPLHF. The CDR3 DNA sequence: TGTGCCAGCAGCCTGCACAGGGGTTCACCCCTCCACTTT.

The chain employs TRBV5-1 and TRBJ1-6; 7 positions agree with TRBD1. V was clipped by 5 bases and J by 7 bases; unmatched bases: 6. This CDR3 has 14 amino acids. Germline CDR1 reads SGHRS; CDR2 reads YFSETQ. CDR3 coding DNA: TGCGCCAGCAGTTACAGGGGCGAAAATTCACCCCTCCACTTT. Translated: CASSYRGENSPLHF.

The rearrangement joins TRBV6-5 to TRBJ1-1; D unresolved. Per germline, CDR1 MNHEY and CDR2 SVGAGI. This CDR3 comprises 14 residues. V gave up 2 bases and J gave up 4 bases, with 11 bases separating them. The CDR3 nucleotides are TGTGCCAGCAGTTACCTAGCCCAGAGCACTGAAGCTTTCTTT. Translation gives CASSYLAQSTEAFF.

The chain carries TRBV5-4 and TRBJ2-5; possibly TRBD2 for D (6 bases). Trimming stripped 1 base from V and 5 bases from J, with 12 bases between. The germline CDR1 and CDR2 sequences are SGHNT and YYREEE (reference sequence). The CDR3 is 14 amino acids. The CDR3 loop is CASSLSRERETQYF. CDR3 in DNA: TGTGCCAGCAGCTTGTCTCGGGAGAGGGAGACCCAGTACTTC.

The chain has TRBV9 and TRBJ1-2; D not resolved. Trimming took 0 bases from V and 10 from J, leaving 13 bases between them. The CDR3 contains 13 residues. The V gene's germline CDR1 is SGDLS and CDR2 YYNGEE. DNA for the CDR3: TGTGCCAGCAGCGTAGCCCTAGACCTTCCCTACACCTTC. The encoded protein is CASSVALDLPYTF.

The rearrangement uses TRBV6-5 and TRBJ1-5, with D perhaps TRBD1 (5 bases). V was pared by 7 bases and J by 5 bases, with 9 bases between. The CDR3 totals 12 residues. Germline assignment: CDR1 MNHEY and CDR2 SVGAGI. The CDR3 here is CASKTRDQPQHF. CDR3 DNA sequence: TGTGCCAGCAAAACCAGGGATCAGCCCCAGCATTTT.

V is TRBV10-1 and J is TRBJ1-5; no definite D call. The CDR3 has 16 residues. Germline lookup yields CDR1 WNHNN and CDR2 SYGVQD (reference sequence). The germline V and J ends were trimmed by 1 base and 0 bases, with 10 bases remaining between them. The DNA of the CDR3 is TGCGCCAGCAGTGAGTACCCCCGAGGTAGCAATCAGCCCCAGCATTTT. This sequence encodes CASSEYPRGSNQPQHF.

This chain joins TRBV2 and TRBJ1-5, with 10 bases that match TRBD1. This CDR3 contains 15 residues. V shed 7 bases and J 4 bases; nucleotides not matched to a gene: 7. CDR1 SNHLY and CDR2 FYNNEI come from the germline V gene. The CDR3 nucleotides read TGTGCCAGCACGGGGAGGGACAGGGGTAATCAGCCCCAGCATTTT. Its protein is CASTGRDRGNQPQHF.

J is TRBJ2-2 and V is TRBV19; TRBD2 might be the D (6 bases). The CDR3 runs 13 residues. From germline, CDR1 is LNHDA and CDR2 SQIVND (reference sequence). V was cut by 11 bases and J by 1 base, with 11 bases left in between. The CDR3: CAALAMNTGELFF. The CDR3 DNA reads as TGTGCCGCCCTAGCGATGAACACCGGGGAGCTGTTTTTT.

The V gene is TRBV5-8, the J gene TRBJ2-2; 9 nucleotides line up with TRBD1. There are 20 residues in the CDR3. CDR1 is SGHTS, CDR2 YDEGEE, per germline. V lost 6 bases to trimming and J lost 2 bases; unmatched junction nucleotides: 20. The CDR3 loop is CASIPRTGVGALRNTGELFF. The CDR3 DNA is TGTGCCAGCATCCCGCGGACAGGGGTAGGGGCCCTCCGAAACACCGGGGAGCTGTTTTTT.

The rearrangement joins TRBV3-1 (or the pseudogene TRBV3-2) to TRBJ1-2; TRBD1 is a possible D gene (5 bases). V lost 5 bases and J lost 5, with 15 bases in between. Looked up from germline, CDR1 is LGHDT and CDR2 is YNNKEL (reference sequence). The CDR3 has 14 residues. CDR3 bases: TGTGCCAGCAGCATGCGGGACGGTACATATGGCTACACCTTC. Encoded protein: CASSMRDGTYGYTF.